This T cell receptor beta chain appears in the sequencing data of a study of low-dose radiotherapy and immunotherapy resistance in tumors. On the study more broadly: Individuals in Cohort 2 had 1 Gy per fraction every two weeks, adding up to 13 Gy over 26 weeks.

Germline lookup yields CDR1 MDHEN and CDR2 SYDVKM. The CDR3 consists of 15 residues. Regarding this clonotype: An end of the junction differs from the germline gene, which may be a read error.

PCR amplification of the TCRs was performed with Phusion for 20 to 25 PCR cycles, and it relied on a constant-region primer together with a V-primer adapter. The mRNA that was isolated underwent amplification by in vitro transcription. A single record per CDR3 protein comes from TCRdb applying MiXCR to the reads. This sample carries over 50,000 distinct CDR3 sequences, around a third of them seen once, and the ten largest clones take under 8.5%. The time point was: after trial treatment. The treatment: LDRT plus nivolumab, ipilimumab, low-dose cyclophosphamide and aspirin (RACIN trial). Donors were treated with nivolumab, ipilimumab, aspirin, and low-dose cyclophosphamide and radiotherapy.

This clonotype was obtained from a male donor with rectosigmoid adenocarcinoma. The specimen comprised PBMCs, sampled after low-dose radiotherapy plus immunotherapy. The J gene is TRBJ2-7, the V gene TRBV28; 7 positions match TRBD1. The chain's CDR3 is CASRITGASTYEQYF. The CDR3 DNA reads as TGCGCCAGCAGAATTACAGGGGCGTCCACATACGAGCAGTACTTC. Full variable domain (rest looked up from reference TRBV28 and TRBJ2-7): DVKVTQSSRYLVKRTGEKVFLECVQDMDHENMFWYRQDPGLGLRLIYFSYDVKMKEKGDIPEGYSVSREKKERFSLILESASTNQTSMYLCASRITGASTYEQYFGPGTRLTVT.